The 28 T cell receptor beta chains below come from one sample, sequenced in a study of cytomegalovirus exposure and HLA in healthy donors. PCR was performed using 60 Vbeta and 13 Jbeta primers. The data were produced by immunoSEQ multiplex PCR, yet TCRdb's version contains in-frame clones alone and is incomplete. In the table there are about 160,000 clones, about 75% of which are singletons. Material for sequencing was PBMCs. Every receptor here comes from a woman aged 45 to 65 in good health and CMV-seropositive.

The J gene is TRBJ2-5, the V gene TRBV5-4; 7 bases match TRBD1. J was trimmed by 1 base and V by 2 bases; bases with no gene match: 8. Per germline, CDR1 SGHNT and CDR2 YYREEE (reference sequence). This CDR3 spans 16 amino acids. The CDR3: CASSFFGKGAQETQYF. CDR3 DNA: TGTGCCAGCAGCTTTTTTGGCAAGGGGGCCCAAGAGACCCAGTACTTC.

This chain's CDR3 is CASSVRDYNQPQHF. CDR3 sequence (DNA): TGTGCCAGTAGTGTCCGGGACTATAATCAGCCCCAGCATTTT. The genes are TRBV19 and TRBJ1-5; D is possibly TRBD1 (5 bases). With 5 bases removed from V and 4 bases from J, the gap between germline ends came to 12 bases. This CDR3 contains 14 residues. Germline CDR1 and CDR2: LNHDA and SQIVND (reference sequence).

This clone was counted only a few times. The chain links TRBV7-2 to TRBJ1-5, with D perhaps TRBD1 (5 bases). The germline gives CDR1 SGHTA, CDR2 FQGNSA. The CDR3 extends over 13 amino acids. V was cut by 2 bases and J by 9 bases, with 11 bases left in between. CDR3 bases: TGTGCCAGCAGCTTAAACCGGAGGGGGCCCCAGCATTTT. The encoded protein is CASSLNRRGPQHF.

The rearrangement joins TRBV10-1 to TRBJ2-7; 9 bases match TRBD2. This CDR3 spans 15 amino acids. Per germline, CDR1 WNHNN and CDR2 SYGVQD (reference sequence). V lost 0 bases to trimming and J lost 7 bases; unmatched junction nucleotides: 7. CDR3 amino acids: CASSESSSGVGEQYF. Written as DNA, the CDR3 is TGCGCCAGCAGTGAGTCTTCTAGCGGGGTCGGGGAGCAGTACTTC.

The chain employs TRBV19 and TRBJ1-6, with TRBD1 matching 7 bases. Trimming took 8 bases from V and 5 from J; bases not matched to a gene: 9. Germline V lookup: CDR1 LNHDA, CDR2 SQIVND (reference sequence). The CDR3 has 15 amino acids. CDR3 amino acids: CASEYRGKNNSPLHF. DNA of the CDR3: TGTGCCAGTGAGTACAGGGGAAAGAATAATTCACCCCTCCACTTT.

This clone was observed a few times. The chain has TRBV2 and TRBJ1-5, with 9 bases lining up with TRBD1. The CDR3 covers 14 residues. Germline loops: CDR1 SNHLY, CDR2 FYNNEI. V lost 2 bases, J lost 5 bases, and 1 base stayed unmatched. CDR3 coding DNA: TGTGCCAGCAGTGAATGGACAGGGGATCAGCCCCAGCATTTT. Protein: CASSEWTGDQPQHF.

The rearrangement uses TRBV9 and TRBJ2-2; 8 positions agree with TRBD1. The CDR3 totals 20 residues. Germline CDR1 SGDLS, CDR2 YYNGEE. Trimming cost V 5 bases and J 1 base; bases outside gene matches: 19. For the CDR3, the DNA is TGTGCCAGCAGTCAACAACCCGTTGGACAGGGCATGCTGAACACCGGGGAGCTGTTTTTT. Its protein is CASSQQPVGQGMLNTGELFF.

The CDR3 loop is CASSVQQGQETQYF. CDR3 DNA: TGTGCCAGCAGCGTCCAACAGGGTCAAGAGACCCAGTACTTC. The chain couples TRBV7-9 to TRBJ2-5, with D possibly matching TRBD1 (6 bases). The CDR3 extends over 14 amino acids. Germline CDR1 is SEHNR and CDR2 is FQNEAQ (reference sequence). V lost 5 bases to trimming and J lost 2 bases, with 12 bases between them.

The rearrangement uses TRBV7-8 and TRBJ2-5, with D possibly being TRBD1 (6 bases). This CDR3 comprises 15 residues. The germline CDR1 and CDR2 sequences are SGHVS and FQNEAQ. Trimming pared 3 bases from V and 4 bases from J, leaving 15 bases between. CDR3 bases: TGTGCCAGCAGCTTCGGCTCCGGACAGTTAGAGACCCAGTACTTC. Amino acid sequence: CASSFGSGQLETQYF.

V usage is TRBV14 and J usage is TRBJ1-2; D perhaps matches TRBD1 (6 bases). The CDR3 length is 15 residues. The V end lost 0 bases, the J end lost 5 bases, and 13 bases lay between the germline ends. The germline gives CDR1 SGHDN, CDR2 FVKESK. The CDR3 DNA reads as TGTGCCAGCAGCCAAGATTCACAGGGATATTATGGCTACACCTTC. The encoded protein is CASSQDSQGYYGYTF.

The rearrangement joins TRBV29-1 to TRBJ2-1, with 7 bases that match TRBD1. The CDR3 is made up of 13 amino acids. Trimming cost V 6 bases and J 1 base; bases outside gene matches: 3. Per germline, CDR1 SQVTM and CDR2 ANQGSEA. The CDR3 coding sequence is TGCAGCGTGCGGACAGGTTCCTACAATGAGCAGTTCTTC. This sequence encodes CSVRTGSYNEQFF.

The chain has TRBV15 and TRBJ2-3; possibly TRBD2 for D (5 bases). CDR1 is LNHNV, CDR2 YYDKDF, per germline (reference sequence). CDR3 length equals 15 residues. V was shortened by 0 bases and J by 7 bases, with 14 bases between the two germline ends. As DNA, the CDR3 is TGTGCCACCAGCAGAGATTTTGAGGGTGTGAATACGCAGTATTTT. Amino acids: CATSRDFEGVNTQYF.

V gene TRBV2 combines with J gene TRBJ1-2, with D perhaps matching TRBD1 (5 bases). Germline V lookup: CDR1 SNHLY, CDR2 FYNNEI. V lost 6 bases, J lost 3 bases, and 11 bases lay in between. The CDR3 spans 13 residues. This CDR3 is CASRSGGDYGYTF. The CDR3 coding sequence is TGTGCCAGCAGGAGTGGGGGGGACTATGGCTACACCTTC.

The sample holds one count of this clone. CDR3 DNA: TGTGCCGGTAGGACGAGGACAGATACAGATACGCAGTATTTT. Translated, it gives CAGRTRTDTDTQYF. V is TRBV6-1 and J is TRBJ2-3; possibly TRBD1 for D (6 bases). V lost 11 bases and J 3 bases, leaving 18 bases between the germline ends. Germline loops: CDR1 MNHNS, CDR2 SASEGT. This CDR3 comprises 14 residues.

The chain uses TRBV11-2 and TRBJ1-6; 7 bases are a match to TRBD1. Germline CDR1 and CDR2: SGHAT and FQNNGV. The CDR3 loop spans 16 amino acids. The J segment lost 7 bases and the V segment lost 5 bases, leaving 11 bases of the junction unmatched. CDR3 sequence: CASSTEGQALNSPLHF. The CDR3 coding sequence is TGTGCCAGCAGCACGGAAGGACAGGCCCTAAATTCACCCCTCCACTTT. The full variable domain, rest sourced from reference TRBV11-2 and TRBJ1-6, is EAGVAQSPRYKIIEKRQSVAFWCNPISGHATLYWYQQILGQGPKLLIQFQNNGVVDDSQLPKDRFSAERLKGVDSTLKIQPAKLEDSAVYLCASSTEGQALNSPLHFGNGTRLTVT.

The chain is built from TRBV9 and TRBJ2-3; 11 bases fit TRBD2. CDR1 and CDR2 from the germline V gene are SGDLS and YYNGEE. J was trimmed by 2 bases and V by 7 bases; bases with no gene match: 9. The CDR3 sequence is 16 residues long. CDR3 amino acids: CASGSGGASHTDTQYF. The DNA of the CDR3 is TGTGCCAGCGGTAGCGGGGGGGCATCACACACAGATACGCAGTATTTT.

The chain carries TRBV5-1 and TRBJ2-5; 8 nucleotides line up with TRBD1. The CDR3 runs 14 residues. With V trimmed by 3 bases and J by 1 base, 2 bases remained unmatched. The germline V gene encodes CDR1 SGHRS and CDR2 YFSETQ. The CDR3 spells CASSSQGAQETQYF. The CDR3 DNA reads TGCGCCAGCAGCTCTCAGGGGGCCCAAGAGACCCAGTACTTC.

The V and J genes are TRBV4-2 and TRBJ1-1; 7 bases align to TRBD1. CDR3 length: 13 residues. The germline V gene has CDR1 LGHNA and CDR2 YNFKEQ. Trimming removed 4 bases from V and 7 bases from J; junction bases left unmatched: 6. The CDR3 DNA reads as TGTGCCAGCAGCCTGACAGGGTCCGATGAAGCTTTCTTT. It codes for CASSLTGSDEAFF.

The chain recombines TRBV5-1 with TRBJ1-3; 7 bases are a match to TRBD1. Germline trimming cut 0 bases from V and 0 bases from J; bases unmatched to any gene: 3. This CDR3 is built from 16 residues. Germline V gene data show CDR1 as SGHRS and CDR2 as YFSETQ. DNA for the CDR3: TGCGCCAGCAGCTTGGGAGGGACAGCCTCTGGAAACACCATATATTTT. Protein: CASSLGGTASGNTIYF.

The chain carries TRBV6-5 and TRBJ1-6; no definite D call. V was clipped by 0 bases and J by 14 bases, with 11 bases between them. The CDR3 runs 13 residues. Germline CDR1 reads MNHEY; CDR2 reads SVGAGI. The CDR3 loop is CASSYSFDSALHF. The CDR3 bases are TGTGCCAGCAGTTACTCCTTCGACTCGGCCCTCCACTTT.

The chain uses TRBV7-8 and TRBJ2-7; possible D gene TRBD2, 6 bases. Germline V gene sequence: CDR1 SGHVS, CDR2 FQNEAQ. This CDR3 region has 15 residues. V gave up 1 base and J gave up 0 bases, with 10 bases separating them. CDR3 region: CASSLVGGSSYEQYF. CDR3 sequence (DNA): TGTGCCAGCAGCTTAGTAGGAGGGTCCTCCTACGAGCAGTACTTC.

This chain links TRBV14 with TRBJ2-7, with D unresolved. This CDR3 region has 12 residues. The ends were cut back, 3 bases at V and 6 bases at J, with 9 bases in the middle. The V gene's germline CDR1 is SGHDN and CDR2 FVKESK. DNA of the CDR3: TGTGCCAGCAGCCAGGCCTCCGTCGAGCAGTACTTC. Translating gives CASSQASVEQYF.

CDR3 sequence reads: CASSYGKGGYEQYF. Here the CDR3 DNA reads TGTGCCAGCAGTTACGGGAAAGGGGGTTACGAGCAGTACTTC. The rearrangement links TRBV6-5 to TRBJ2-7; perhaps TRBD1 as D (6 bases). CDR1 MNHEY and CDR2 SVGAGI come from the germline V gene. V lost 2 bases and J 4 bases, leaving 12 bases between the germline ends. CDR3 size: 14 residues.

The chain's CDR3 is CASSKRGQGDTQYF. For the CDR3, the DNA is TGTGCCAGTAGTAAGAGGGGGCAGGGAGATACGCAGTATTTT. This chain links TRBV19 with TRBJ2-3; 7 bases map to TRBD1. The junction had 6 bases not matched to a gene; V was cut back by 4 bases and J by 5 bases. The CDR3 is 14 residues long. The germline gives CDR1 LNHDA, CDR2 SQIVND (reference sequence).

In nucleotides, the CDR3 is TGTGCCAGCAGCGTCGGGGGGGATAACACTGAAGCTTTCTTT. Protein product: CASSVGGDNTEAFF. The chain uses TRBV9 and TRBJ1-1; weak D call: TRBD1 (5 bases). Germline lookup yields CDR1 SGDLS and CDR2 YYNGEE. The ends were cut back, 2 bases at V and 2 bases at J, with 10 bases in the middle. The CDR3 has 14 amino acids.

V and J are TRBV6-1 and TRBJ2-3; perhaps TRBD2 as D (5 bases). Trimming stripped 9 bases from V and 4 bases from J, with 11 bases between. The CDR3 runs to 12 residues. In germline, CDR1 is MNHNS, CDR2 SASEGT. The DNA of the CDR3 is TGTGCCAGGATAGCGCGACCAGATACGCAGTATTTT. Its translation is CARIARPDTQYF.

The genes are TRBV5-6 and TRBJ1-1; tentatively, D is TRBD1 (5 bases). Trimming shortened V by 3 bases and J by 6 bases, and 18 bases separated the two germline ends. The germline V gene encodes CDR1 SGHDT and CDR2 YYEEEE. The CDR3 loop spans 15 amino acids. The CDR3 sequence: CASSSGRQGWPEAFF. CDR3 DNA sequence: TGTGCCAGCAGCTCGGGGAGGCAGGGTTGGCCTGAAGCTTTCTTT.

The chain combines TRBV5-6 with TRBJ2-3; no firm D call. This CDR3 has 14 residues. The V and J ends lost 0 bases and 2 bases respectively, with 7 bases between them. Germline lookup yields CDR1 SGHDT and CDR2 YYEEEE. The CDR3 loop reads CASSLDIFTDTQYF. For the CDR3, the DNA is TGTGCCAGCAGCTTGGACATCTTCACAGATACGCAGTATTTT. Complete variable domain (other parts from reference TRBV5-6 and TRBJ2-3): DAGVTQSPTHLIKTRGQQVTLRCSPKSGHDTVSWYQQALGQGPQFIFQYYEEEERQRGNFPDRFSGHQFPNYSSELNVNALLLGDSALYLCASSLDIFTDTQYFGPGTRLTVL.